The rows below give T cell receptor beta chains drawn from one sample of a study of blood T cell repertoires in COVID-19. The method was immunoSEQ multiplex PCR; TCRdb's version includes in-frame clones alone and lacks a portion of them. The sample holds about 150,000 clones, roughly 80% seen once. Sequenced material: PBMCs or T cells enriched from blood (not recorded which). These receptors originate from a woman between 50 and 59 years old who had recovered from COVID-19. Each CDR3 is given without its conserved first and last residue. A D gene is named only where the DNA matches it firmly. Clone size is given for some rows only: seen once, a few or many times, or a class if the clone is expanded.

j_gene,d_gene,abundance,v_gene,CDR3aa
TRBJ1-1,-,once,TRBV19,ASSPGRVGNTEAF
TRBJ2-7,TRBD2,-,TRBV28,ASTSGLADSYEQY
TRBJ1-1,-,-,TRBV28,ASSLAGENTEAF
TRBJ1-5,-,-,TRBV25-1,ASRGNSGNQPQH
TRBJ1-2,-,-,TRBV27,ASSSDRTLYGYT
TRBJ1-6,-,-,TRBV10-3,AISDKEFNSPLH
TRBJ1-5,-,-,TRBV24-1,ATSTPGSSQPQH
TRBJ2-1,-,once,TRBV11-2,ASSLGGAGMYNEQF
TRBJ2-2,-,-,TRBV6-5,ASRPGLGLSGELF
TRBJ1-2,-,-,TRBV7-9,AAGVNYGYT
TRBJ2-7,TRBD1,-,TRBV5-5,ASRTGVASYEQY
TRBJ1-6,-,-,TRBV18,ASSPGRWGDSPLH
TRBJ1-6,-,-,TRBV27,ASSPGGDNSPLH
TRBJ2-3,TRBD2,few,TRBV12-5,ASGQPPGGPITDTQY
TRBJ2-3,TRBD1,-,TRBV25-1,ASSAPSGTGERAHTQY
TRBJ2-7,TRBD1,-,TRBV11-2,ASSLDPTGGSSYEQY
TRBJ2-1,TRBD2,once,TRBV28,ASSPSWASGNNEQF
TRBJ2-3,-,once,TRBV7-7,ASSLTALTGRGTDTQY
TRBJ2-1,-,-,TRBV2,ASAREYGNEQF
TRBJ2-2,TRBD2,-,TRBV28,ASKGGLAGEGQAIYGELF
TRBJ1-4,-,-,TRBV2,ASGQQENEKLF
TRBJ2-2,TRBD1,-,TRBV6-2/TRBV6-3,ASSYSGTGAGELF
TRBJ2-3,TRBD1,once,TRBV7-9,ASSLDRVGDTQY
TRBJ1-2,-,-,TRBV3-1/TRBV3-2,ASNQQSAANYGYT
TRBJ2-7,-,-,TRBV6-5,ASSYPGSYEQY
TRBJ2-1,TRBD2,once,TRBV7-9,ASSSGAPPEQF
TRBJ2-1,TRBD1,-,TRBV18,ASSPRTGGLDEQF
TRBJ2-5,TRBD2,-,TRBV20-1,SASGLAGVEETQY
TRBJ1-1,-,few,TRBV11-2,ASSLGLNTEAF
TRBJ2-5,-,-,TRBV10-2,ASSPTIGGQETQY
TRBJ1-4,-,-,TRBV11-3,ASSLGGGQNEKLF
TRBJ2-2,-,-,TRBV21-1,ASSSGTGVFPGELF